These T cell receptor beta chains were read from a single sample in a study of OX40 agonist ivuxolimab in advanced cancers. The table came from immunoSEQ multiplex PCR; TCRdb's copy has only in-frame clones and leaves some out. The sample has tens of thousands of clones; approximately 81% are singletons. Material: CD4+ or CD8+ T cells sorted from blood, obtained in a trial of the OX40 agonist ivuxolimab. The receptors shown here come from an adult with an advanced solid tumor such as melanoma, head and neck, liver or kidney cancer. Each CDR3 is given with its conserved first and last residue. The order of the fields is J gene, clone size, CDR3 length, V gene, D gene, CDR3 DNA, CDR3 protein. A D gene is named only where the DNA matches it firmly. Clone size is stated in some rows and not others, as once, few, many or a class when expanded.

j_gene: TRBJ2-1; abundance: .; len: 15; v_gene: TRBV7-2; d_gene: .; CDR3nt: TGTGCCAGCAGCTTAGGGCTAGAACCCTACAATGAGCAGTTCTTC; CDR3aa: CASSLGLEPYNEQFF
j_gene: TRBJ1-1; abundance: .; len: 14; v_gene: TRBV7-2; d_gene: .; CDR3nt: TGTGCCAGCAGCTCAACGGGAGGGAAGACTGAAGCTTTCTTT; CDR3aa: CASSSTGGKTEAFF
j_gene: TRBJ1-2; abundance: .; len: 15; v_gene: TRBV28; d_gene: .; CDR3nt: TGTGCCAGCAGTGCTGGTCCCCCTAGGGACTATGGCTACACCTTC; CDR3aa: CASSAGPPRDYGYTF
j_gene: TRBJ1-2; abundance: once; len: 14; v_gene: TRBV18; d_gene: .; CDR3nt: TGTGCCAGCTCACCTAACAGGGTAGACTATGGCTACACCTTC; CDR3aa: CASSPNRVDYGYTF
j_gene: TRBJ1-1; abundance: .; len: 11; v_gene: TRBV30; d_gene: .; CDR3nt: TGTGCCTGGAATGGGGGGCCTGAAGCTTTCTTT; CDR3aa: CAWNGGPEAFF
j_gene: TRBJ2-3; abundance: .; len: 14; v_gene: TRBV5-1; d_gene: TRBD2; CDR3nt: TGCGCCAGCCAAACTAGCGGAGACACAGATACGCAGTATTTT; CDR3aa: CASQTSGDTDTQYF
j_gene: TRBJ2-5; abundance: .; len: 13; v_gene: TRBV9; d_gene: .; CDR3nt: TGTGCCAGCAGCCCCAGGGGCGGAGAGACCCAGTACTTC; CDR3aa: CASSPRGGETQYF
j_gene: TRBJ2-1; abundance: .; len: 14; v_gene: TRBV9; d_gene: TRBD2; CDR3nt: TGTGCCAGCAGCGTAGCTTCGGGGGAGGGTGAGCAGTTCTTC; CDR3aa: CASSVASGEGEQFF
j_gene: TRBJ2-5; abundance: .; len: 13; v_gene: TRBV30; d_gene: .; CDR3nt: TGTGCCTGGAGTGTACTTGGTCCGGAGACCCAGTACTTC; CDR3aa: CAWSVLGPETQYF
j_gene: TRBJ1-5; abundance: .; len: 15; v_gene: TRBV5-8; d_gene: .; CDR3nt: TGTGCCAGCACCCCTCGGGGGGGTCGGAGTCAGCCCCAGCATTTT; CDR3aa: CASTPRGGRSQPQHF
j_gene: TRBJ1-1; abundance: .; len: 19; v_gene: TRBV7-2; d_gene: TRBD1; CDR3nt: TGTGCCAGCAGCCCAGGGACAGTTATGTTTGTCGTGTGGAACACTGAAGCTTTCTTT; CDR3aa: CASSPGTVMFVVWNTEAFF
j_gene: TRBJ2-6; abundance: .; len: 14; v_gene: TRBV9; d_gene: .; CDR3nt: TGTGCCAGCAGCCAGGACTCTGGGGCCAACGTCCTGACTTTC; CDR3aa: CASSQDSGANVLTF
j_gene: TRBJ1-5; abundance: .; len: 14; v_gene: TRBV30; d_gene: .; CDR3nt: TGTGCCTGGAGTCCGAGGGCAGCAATAAAGCCCCAGCATTTT; CDR3aa: CAWSPRAAIKPQHF
j_gene: TRBJ1-1; abundance: few; len: 13; v_gene: TRBV10-3; d_gene: TRBD1; CDR3nt: TGTGCCATCAGTGTGGGACAGAGCACTGAAGCTTTCTTT; CDR3aa: CAISVGQSTEAFF
j_gene: TRBJ2-7; abundance: .; len: 13; v_gene: TRBV7-3; d_gene: TRBD2; CDR3nt: TGTGCCAGCAGCTTAAGTTCGGGGGGCGAGCAGTACTTC; CDR3aa: CASSLSSGGEQYF
j_gene: TRBJ1-4; abundance: .; len: 16; v_gene: TRBV18; d_gene: .; CDR3nt: TGTGCCAGCTCACCCCTTGACAGAGGCTTCAATGAAAAACTGTTTTTT; CDR3aa: CASSPLDRGFNEKLFF
j_gene: TRBJ1-2; abundance: .; len: 18; v_gene: TRBV4-2; d_gene: .; CDR3nt: TGTGCCAGCAGCCAAGATTTAAGTTTGGCATATGGCGGCTATGGCTACACCTTC; CDR3aa: CASSQDLSLAYGGYGYTF
j_gene: TRBJ1-3; abundance: .; len: 15; v_gene: TRBV14; d_gene: .; CDR3nt: TGTGCCAGCAGCCAAGAGCCAGTCTCTGGAAACACCATATATTTT; CDR3aa: CASSQEPVSGNTIYF
j_gene: TRBJ1-4; abundance: .; len: 15; v_gene: TRBV19; d_gene: .; CDR3nt: TGTGCCAGTAGTATTTCTTATGCAACTAATGAAAAACTGTTTTTT; CDR3aa: CASSISYATNEKLFF
j_gene: TRBJ2-7; abundance: once; len: 14; v_gene: TRBV29-1; d_gene: TRBD1; CDR3nt: TGCAGCGTCCGACAGGGAGAAAATCCCTACGAGCAGTACTTC; CDR3aa: CSVRQGENPYEQYF
j_gene: TRBJ2-3; abundance: .; len: 14; v_gene: TRBV10-2; d_gene: TRBD1; CDR3nt: TGCGCCAGCAAAGGGACAGGGGTTTTAGATACGCAGTATTTT; CDR3aa: CASKGTGVLDTQYF
j_gene: TRBJ1-5; abundance: few; len: 13; v_gene: TRBV2; d_gene: .; CDR3nt: TGTGCCAGCAAGTTGGGGGGTCGGCAGCCCCAGCATTTT; CDR3aa: CASKLGGRQPQHF
j_gene: TRBJ1-5; abundance: .; len: 15; v_gene: TRBV30; d_gene: .; CDR3nt: TGTGCCTGGAGTGGAGGGTGGGTCAGCAATCAGCCCCAGCATTTT; CDR3aa: CAWSGGWVSNQPQHF
j_gene: TRBJ2-3; abundance: once; len: 14; v_gene: TRBV11-2; d_gene: .; CDR3nt: TGTGCCAGCATCGACAGAAGATCCACAGATACGCAGTATTTT; CDR3aa: CASIDRRSTDTQYF
j_gene: TRBJ2-3; abundance: .; len: 13; v_gene: TRBV6-1; d_gene: TRBD2; CDR3nt: TGTGCCGCGGGGGGCTCTAACACAGATACGCAGTATTTT; CDR3aa: CAAGGSNTDTQYF
j_gene: TRBJ2-5; abundance: once; len: 14; v_gene: TRBV6-5; d_gene: .; CDR3nt: TGTGCCAGCAGTTACTCCGGGCAGGGGGAGACCCAGTACTTC; CDR3aa: CASSYSGQGETQYF
j_gene: TRBJ1-2; abundance: .; len: 13; v_gene: TRBV6-6; d_gene: .; CDR3nt: TGTGCCAGCAGTTACTCGGTTCAGTATGGCTACACCTTC; CDR3aa: CASSYSVQYGYTF
j_gene: TRBJ1-6; abundance: few; len: 14; v_gene: TRBV9; d_gene: .; CDR3nt: TGTGCCAGCAGCCCGGGGCCGGTGAATTCACCCCTCCACTTT; CDR3aa: CASSPGPVNSPLHF
j_gene: TRBJ1-2; abundance: few; len: 12; v_gene: TRBV28; d_gene: TRBD1; CDR3nt: TGTGCCAGCAGTTCACAGGGGTGGGGCTACACCTTC; CDR3aa: CASSSQGWGYTF
j_gene: TRBJ1-5; abundance: .; len: 13; v_gene: TRBV6-5; d_gene: .; CDR3nt: TGTGCCAGCAGTTACGAGGGTTTTCAGCCCCAGCATTTT; CDR3aa: CASSYEGFQPQHF
j_gene: TRBJ2-3; abundance: .; len: 18; v_gene: TRBV7-2; d_gene: TRBD2; CDR3nt: TGTGCCAGCAGCCCGCCGGTAGGGCGGACTAGCGGCACAGATACGCAGTATTTT; CDR3aa: CASSPPVGRTSGTDTQYF
j_gene: TRBJ1-2; abundance: .; len: 10; v_gene: TRBV30; d_gene: .; CDR3nt: TGTGCGGGGGGTGACTATGGCTACACCTTC; CDR3aa: CAGGDYGYTF